The rows below give T cell receptor beta chains drawn from one sample of a study of vaccination effects on CD4 cells after COVID-19. Their cognate antigens are unknown. The table came from immunoSEQ multiplex PCR; TCRdb's copy has only in-frame clones and leaves some out. Here the sample spans tens of thousands of clones, around 67% being singletons. The input for sequencing was CD4+ T cells from PBMCs cultured without peptide, taken after COVID-19 vaccination. These receptors originate from a human donor who received a COVID-19 vaccine. CDR3s include the opening cysteine and the closing phenylalanine or tryptophan. A D gene is named only where the DNA matches it firmly. Rows give clone size only sometimes, using once, few, many, or a class for an expanded clone.

J: TRBJ1-1; V: TRBV2; D: -; size: -; DNA: TGTGCCAGCAGTGAGGGGATAATGAACACTGAAGCTTTCTTT; CDR3: CASSEGIMNTEAFF
J: TRBJ1-2; V: TRBV12-5; D: -; size: -; DNA: TGTGCTAGTGTGCCGACAGGCGGAAGTGGCTACACCTTC; CDR3: CASVPTGGSGYTF
J: TRBJ2-5; V: TRBV12-3/TRBV12-4; D: -; size: -; DNA: TGTGCCAGCAGTTTCGACGAGGAGACCCAGTACTTC; CDR3: CASSFDEETQYF
J: TRBJ2-2; V: TRBV9; D: -; size: -; DNA: TGTGCCAGCAGCGTAGTCCCCTTGAACACCGGGGAGCTGTTTTTT; CDR3: CASSVVPLNTGELFF
J: TRBJ1-4; V: TRBV30; D: TRBD1; size: once; DNA: TGTGCCTGGAGTGGAGGACAGGGTTGGGAAAAACTGTTTTTT; CDR3: CAWSGGQGWEKLFF
J: TRBJ2-5; V: TRBV7-2; D: -; size: -; DNA: TGTGCCAGCAGCTTAAGTATGACCGCCTCTGGGACCCAGTACTTC; CDR3: CASSLSMTASGTQYF
J: TRBJ1-6; V: TRBV21-1; D: -; size: -; DNA: TGTGCCAGCAGCAAGCTGACAGTATTGAATTATAATTCACCCCTCCACTTT; CDR3: CASSKLTVLNYNSPLHF
J: TRBJ1-6; V: TRBV2; D: -; size: -; DNA: TGTGCCAGCAATGGGATTGAGAGTTCACCCCTCCACTTT; CDR3: CASNGIESSPLHF
J: TRBJ1-5; V: TRBV6-5; D: -; size: -; DNA: TGTGCCAGCAGTTACTCGGCTGGGTATCAGCCCCAGCATTTT; CDR3: CASSYSAGYQPQHF
J: TRBJ2-3; V: TRBV5-1; D: TRBD2; size: -; DNA: TGCGCCAGCAGCTTGACGACTAGCGGGGATACGCAGTATTTT; CDR3: CASSLTTSGDTQYF
J: TRBJ2-5; V: TRBV9; D: TRBD2; size: -; DNA: TGTGCCAGCAGCGTAGGGAATCGGGGGGGGACCGGGGAGACCCAGTACTTC; CDR3: CASSVGNRGGTGETQYF
J: TRBJ2-2; V: TRBV18; D: -; size: few; DNA: TGTGCCAGCTCACCACCTACCCGCGGGGAGCTGTTTTTT; CDR3: CASSPPTRGELFF
J: TRBJ1-2; V: TRBV11-1; D: -; size: once; DNA: TGTGCCAGCAGCTTAAAGGGGTTGGCTTACTATGGCTACACCTTC; CDR3: CASSLKGLAYYGYTF
J: TRBJ1-5; V: TRBV5-1; D: -; size: few; DNA: TGCGCCAGCAGAGAAGGGGTGAATCAGCCCCAGCATTTT; CDR3: CASREGVNQPQHF
J: TRBJ1-6; V: TRBV11-3; D: TRBD1; size: once; DNA: TGTGCCAGCAGCCGAGGACAGGGCAATTCACCCCTCCACTTT; CDR3: CASSRGQGNSPLHF
J: TRBJ2-5; V: TRBV24-1; D: TRBD2; size: -; DNA: TGTGCCACCAGTGAGACTAGCGGGGGGGCTTCAGAGACCCAGTACTTC; CDR3: CATSETSGGASETQYF
J: TRBJ1-6; V: TRBV28; D: -; size: few; DNA: TGTGCCAGCAGTTCTCCGGGGGGGTGGGGATCACCCCTCCACTTT; CDR3: CASSSPGGWGSPLHF
J: TRBJ2-1; V: TRBV5-1; D: TRBD2; size: -; DNA: TGCGCCAGCAGCTTGGGAAAGCGGGGGGGCCAATACAATGAGCAGTTCTTC; CDR3: CASSLGKRGGQYNEQFF
J: TRBJ2-3; V: TRBV5-1; D: -; size: -; DNA: TGCGCCAGCAGCTCTCAGGAGAGCACAGATACGCAGTATTTT; CDR3: CASSSQESTDTQYF
J: TRBJ2-4; V: TRBV18; D: -; size: -; DNA: TGTGCCAGCGGGGACACTTTAGCCAAAAACATTCAGTACTTC; CDR3: CASGDTLAKNIQYF
J: TRBJ1-5; V: TRBV19; D: TRBD1; size: -; DNA: TGTGCCAGTAGTATCACAGGGCCAGGGGGGCCCCAGCATTTT; CDR3: CASSITGPGGPQHF
J: TRBJ1-1; V: TRBV18; D: TRBD1; size: -; DNA: TGTGCCAGCTCTCCCCAGGGGGGGAAGAGAGAAGCTTTCTTT; CDR3: CASSPQGGKREAFF
J: TRBJ1-1; V: TRBV7-9; D: -; size: -; DNA: TGTGCCAGCAGCGAAACAGGGTCACGAGCTTTCTTT; CDR3: CASSETGSRAFF
J: TRBJ2-5; V: TRBV19; D: -; size: -; DNA: TGTGCCAGTAGTCTATATGCCCGGGAAGAGACCCAGTACTTC; CDR3: CASSLYAREETQYF
J: TRBJ2-3; V: TRBV12-5; D: TRBD2; size: -; DNA: TGTGCTAGTGGTTCGTTACCTACTAGCGGGGGGGTCACAGATACGCAGTATTTT; CDR3: CASGSLPTSGGVTDTQYF
J: TRBJ2-5; V: TRBV6-5; D: -; size: -; DNA: TGTGCCAGCAGACCTACAGGGAAAGAGACCCAGTACTTC; CDR3: CASRPTGKETQYF
J: TRBJ2-5; V: TRBV24-1; D: TRBD2; size: -; DNA: TGTGCCACCAGTGGCACTAGCGGGGGGGGAGAGACCCAGTACTTC; CDR3: CATSGTSGGGETQYF
J: TRBJ1-1; V: TRBV14; D: -; size: few; DNA: TGTGCCAGCAGCCACCCCGCCCAGGGGATCACTGAAGCTTTCTTT; CDR3: CASSHPAQGITEAFF
J: TRBJ1-6; V: TRBV5-4; D: -; size: -; DNA: TGTGCCAGCAGCTTGGTAGGGAATAATTCACCCCTCCACTTT; CDR3: CASSLVGNNSPLHF
J: TRBJ2-6; V: TRBV3-1/TRBV3-2; D: -; size: few; DNA: TGTGCCAGCAGCCAATTAAGTGGGGCCAACGTCCTGACTTTC; CDR3: CASSQLSGANVLTF
J: TRBJ2-3; V: TRBV12-5; D: -; size: -; DNA: TGTGCTAGTGGTTTGGTCCCGGACGGGCAGGCCGGAGATACGCAGTATTTT; CDR3: CASGLVPDGQAGDTQYF
J: TRBJ2-5; V: TRBV1; D: -; size: -; DNA: TGCACCAGCAGCCAAGGGACTAGCGGGGACCAAGAGACCCAGTACTTC; CDR3: CTSSQGTSGDQETQYF
J: TRBJ1-1; V: TRBV10-3; D: TRBD1; size: -; DNA: TGTGCCATCAGTGCCCCGGACAGGGCCACTGAAGCTTTCTTT; CDR3: CAISAPDRATEAFF
J: TRBJ1-1; V: TRBV19; D: -; size: -; DNA: TGTGCCAGTAGTATAGCTGCCTGGGGTGAAGCTTTCTTT; CDR3: CASSIAAWGEAFF
J: TRBJ2-5; V: TRBV18; D: -; size: -; DNA: TGTGCCAGCTCACCCTCTTTAACAGGAACCCAAGAGGGGACCCAGTACTTC; CDR3: CASSPSLTGTQEGTQYF
J: TRBJ2-2; V: TRBV19; D: -; size: -; DNA: TGTGCCACCAATACGGGCAGGTCTAACACCGGGGAGCTGTTTTTT; CDR3: CATNTGRSNTGELFF
J: TRBJ1-2; V: TRBV14; D: -; size: few; DNA: TGTGCCAGCAGCCAAGGGACAGACGGCTATGGCTACACCTTC; CDR3: CASSQGTDGYGYTF